This T cell receptor beta chain was identified during a study of cytomegalovirus exposure and HLA in healthy donors. Generated by immunoSEQ multiplex PCR, the TCRdb table keeps only in-frame clones and is missing some. The data contain approximately 300,000 clones, roughly nine tenths of them singletons. Study-wide points: The authors listed roughly 150 TCR beta chains as cytomegalovirus-associated.

From the roughly 120-subject validation cohort, which was separate from the roughly 690-subject first cohort, the donors were drawn. In the case of this clone: Its antigen is unidentified.

Between the trimmed V and J ends, which lost 6 bases and 2 bases, there was a span of 17 bases. The CDR3 sequence is 14 residues long. CDR1 is SQVTM, CDR2 ANQGSEA, per germline. This receptor was identified in a woman aged 30 to 39 in good health and CMV-seropositive. This rearrangement joins TRBV29-1 to TRBJ2-7; D possibly corresponds to TRBD2 (6 bases). The sequencing input was PBMCs. DNA for the CDR3: TGCAGCGTCGCGGGTCATAGCGGAACCTACGAGCAGTACTTC. Translating it yields CSVAGHSGTYEQYF.